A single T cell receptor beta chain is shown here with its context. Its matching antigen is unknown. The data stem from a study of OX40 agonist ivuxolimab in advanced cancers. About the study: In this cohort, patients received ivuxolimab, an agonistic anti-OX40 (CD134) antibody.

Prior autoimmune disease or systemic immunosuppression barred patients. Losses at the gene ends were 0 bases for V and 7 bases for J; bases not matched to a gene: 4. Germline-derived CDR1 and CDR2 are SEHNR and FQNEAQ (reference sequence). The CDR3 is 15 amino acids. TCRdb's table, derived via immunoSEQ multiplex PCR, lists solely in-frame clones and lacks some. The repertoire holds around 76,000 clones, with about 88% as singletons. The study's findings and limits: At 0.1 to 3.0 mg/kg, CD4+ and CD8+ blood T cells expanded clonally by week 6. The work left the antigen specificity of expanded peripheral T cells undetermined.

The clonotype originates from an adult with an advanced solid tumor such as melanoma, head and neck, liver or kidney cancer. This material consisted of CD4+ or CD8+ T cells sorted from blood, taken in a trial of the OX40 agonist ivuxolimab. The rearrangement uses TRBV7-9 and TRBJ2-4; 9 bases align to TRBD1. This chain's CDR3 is CASSLASGQGNIQYF. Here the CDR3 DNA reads TGTGCCAGCAGCTTAGCCTCGGGACAGGGTAACATTCAGTACTTC. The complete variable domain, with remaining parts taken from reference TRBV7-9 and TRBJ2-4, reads DTGVSQNPRHKITKRGQNVTFRCDPISEHNRLYWYRQTLGQGPEFLTYFQNEAQLEKSRLLSDRFSAERPKGSFSTLEIQRTEQGDSAMYLCASSLASGQGNIQYFGAGTRLSVL.